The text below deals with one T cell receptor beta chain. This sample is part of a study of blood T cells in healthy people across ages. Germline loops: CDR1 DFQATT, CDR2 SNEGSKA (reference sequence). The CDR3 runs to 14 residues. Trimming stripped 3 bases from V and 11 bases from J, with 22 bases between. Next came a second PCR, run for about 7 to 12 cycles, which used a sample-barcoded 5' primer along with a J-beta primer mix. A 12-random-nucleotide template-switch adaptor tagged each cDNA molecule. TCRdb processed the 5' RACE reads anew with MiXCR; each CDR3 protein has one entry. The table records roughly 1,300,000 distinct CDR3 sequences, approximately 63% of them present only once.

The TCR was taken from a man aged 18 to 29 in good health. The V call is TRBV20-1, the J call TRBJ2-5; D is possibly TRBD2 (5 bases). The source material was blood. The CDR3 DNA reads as TGCAGTGCTAGGACTAACGGGGAAATCAATGAGCAGTACTTC. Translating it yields CSARTNGEINEQYF.